These 5 T cell receptor beta chains came from one sample sequenced in a study of cytomegalovirus exposure and HLA in healthy donors. Using immunoSEQ multiplex PCR, the repertoire was profiled, and TCRdb retains in-frame clones only, with some absent. This sample has about 110,000 clones; 70% to 85% occur once, and the top ten carry about 3%. The sequenced material came from PBMCs. These receptors all stem from a woman aged 18-29 years in good health and CMV-seronegative.

CDR3 coding DNA: TGTGCCAGCAGCCAGACCGAGGACAGGGGCTATGGCTACACCTTC. It specifies CASSQTEDRGYGYTF. J is TRBJ1-2 and V is TRBV27; 9 bases are a match to TRBD1. Germline V gene lookup returns CDR1 MNHEY and CDR2 SMNVEV (reference sequence). Trimming took 6 bases from V and 4 from J; bases not matched to a gene: 9. The CDR3 is made up of 15 amino acids.

This clone has more than one count but fewer than ten. The rearrangement joins TRBV7-9 to TRBJ2-7; perhaps TRBD2 as D (6 bases). Looked up from germline, CDR1 is SEHNR and CDR2 is FQNEAQ (reference sequence). CDR3 length: 13 residues. Between the trimmed V and J ends, which lost 2 bases and 11 bases, there was a span of 16 bases. CDR3 bases: TGTGCCAGCAGCTTATACCCCAGCGGGCAGGAGTACTTC. It is translated as CASSLYPSGQEYF. The whole variable domain, filled in from reference TRBV7-9 and TRBJ2-7, reads DTGVSQNPRHKITKRGQNVTFRCDPISEHNRLYWYRQTLGQGPEFLTYFQNEAQLEKSRLLSDRFSAERPKGSFSTLEIQRTEQGDSAMYLCASSLYPSGQEYFGPGTRLTVT.

This chain links TRBV5-4 with TRBJ2-7, with a possible D match to TRBD2 (6 bases). V dropped 4 bases and J dropped 5 bases, with 19 bases sitting between them. The CDR3 runs 15 residues. Looked up from germline, CDR1 is SGHNT and CDR2 is YYREEE (reference sequence). CDR3 bases: TGTGCCAGCAGCCCTCCGGGACTCAACACTCACGAGCAGTACTTC. This encodes CASSPPGLNTHEQYF.

The V and J genes are TRBV10-3 and TRBJ1-1; D is perhaps TRBD1 (6 bases). This CDR3 is built from 15 residues. Germline loops: CDR1 ENHRY, CDR2 SYGVKD. V lost 4 bases, J lost 3 bases, and 15 bases lay in between. CDR3 sequence (DNA): TGTGCCATCAGTGCCGCACAGGGCTTTGACACTGAAGCTTTCTTT. This codes for CAISAAQGFDTEAFF.

The rearrangement joins TRBV28 to TRBJ1-4; a possible D gene is TRBD1 (6 bases). The germline CDR1 and CDR2 sequences are MDHEN and SYDVKM. The CDR3 has 14 residues. Trimming stripped 5 bases from V and 7 bases from J, with 14 bases between. The CDR3 nucleotides are TGTGCCAGCAGTCGTGGGGGCGAAAGTGAAAAACTGTTTTTT. This sequence encodes CASSRGGESEKLFF.